The 4 T cell receptor beta chains in this list originate from one sample, sequenced in a study of blood T cell repertoires in COVID-19. The table came from immunoSEQ multiplex PCR; TCRdb's copy has only in-frame clones and leaves some out. The table has about 270,000 clones, roughly 88% seen once. The sample taken for sequencing was PBMCs or T cells enriched from blood (not recorded which). The receptors originated from a woman aged 40 to 55 with acute COVID-19.

V and J are TRBV20-1 and TRBJ2-1; 12 bases are a match to TRBD1. Germline CDR1 reads DFQATT; CDR2 reads SNEGSKA (reference sequence). There are 18 residues in the CDR3. Germline trimming cut 3 bases from V and 5 bases from J; bases unmatched to any gene: 14. DNA of the CDR3: TGCAGTGCTAGTGATCCCGGGACAGGGGGCAAACGAGACAATGAGCAGTTCTTC. Translating gives CSASDPGTGGKRDNEQFF.

The chain joins TRBV13 to TRBJ2-1; weak D call: TRBD1 (6 bases). From germline, CDR1 is PRHDT and CDR2 FYEKMQ (reference sequence). The V and J ends lost 1 base and 0 bases respectively, with 10 bases between them. The CDR3 is 16 residues long. DNA of the CDR3: TGTGCCAGCAGCTTAGTTCAGGGGCCCTCCTACAATGAGCAGTTCTTC. Its translation: CASSLVQGPSYNEQFF.

This sequence joins TRBV25-1 and TRBJ1-4, with 9 bases that match TRBD1. CDR1 is MGHDK and CDR2 is SYGVNS in the germline V gene. The CDR3 has 16 residues. The V gene end was trimmed by 2 bases and the J gene end by 7 bases; junction bases not matched to a gene: 8. The CDR3 protein is CASSEEATGGSEKLFF. The CDR3 nucleotides are TGTGCCAGCAGTGAAGAGGCGACAGGGGGAAGTGAAAAACTGTTTTTT.

The J gene is TRBJ1-2, the V gene TRBV25-1; TRBD1 is a possible D gene (6 bases). Trimming removed 1 base at V and 4 bases at J, with 13 bases between. The CDR3 contains 15 residues. The germline V gene encodes CDR1 MGHDK and CDR2 SYGVNS. CDR3 amino acids: CASSEWGGHRYGYTF. DNA for the CDR3: TGTGCCAGCAGTGAATGGGGGGGGCATCGCTATGGCTACACCTTC.